A selection of T cell receptor beta chains follows, all from one sample in a study of tumor-infiltrating lymphocytes in oesophageal squamous cell carcinoma. From the PCR reads, TCRdb called clonotypes with MiXCR, one entry per CDR3 protein. The data contain about 17,000 distinct CDR3 sequences, about 50% of them singletons. Specimen: esophageal tumor tissue. The receptors shown here come from a male donor with esophageal squamous cell carcinoma. Each CDR3 is given with its conserved first and last residue. Fields, in order: V gene, D gene, J gene, clone size, CDR3 protein, CDR3 DNA. A D gene is named only where the DNA matches it firmly. Only part of the rows carry a size: once, few, many, or a class if the clone is expanded.

TRBV7-6	.	TRBJ2-1	.	CASSWQVISYNEQFF	TGTGCCAGCAGCTGGCAAGTAATCTCCTACAATGAGCAGTTCTTC
TRBV6-1	.	TRBJ2-5	.	CASRTGTNTGELYF	TGTGCCAGCAGAACGGGAACGAACACCGGGGAGCTGTACTTC
TRBV7-4	TRBD1	TRBJ2-5	.	CASSLLQGAQTQYF	TGTGCCAGCAGCTTATTACAGGGGGCCCAGACCCAGTACTTC
TRBV10-3	.	TRBJ1-1	.	CAISESPDSHEAFF	TGTGCCATCAGTGAGTCGCCGGACAGTCATGAAGCTTTCTTC
TRBV7-2	TRBD2	TRBJ2-1	once	CASSRGLAGGSEQFF	TGTGCCAGCAGCCGGGGACTAGCGGGAGGAAGTGAGCAGTTCTTC
TRBV7-2	.	TRBJ1-2	.	CASRAGQTNYGYTF	TGTGCCAGCAGGGCTGGACAGACTAACTATGGCTACACCTTC
TRBV10-3	.	TRBJ1-5	many	CATEDGTQPQHF	TGTGCCACGGAAGACGGTACTCAGCCCCAGCATTTT
TRBV7-9	.	TRBJ2-3	once	CASSLSADTQYF	TGTGCCAGCAGCTTAAGCGCAGATACGCAGTATTTT
TRBV10-1	TRBD2	TRBJ2-1	.	CASSQREGNEQFF	TGCGCCAGCAGCCAGCGGGAAGGAAATGAGCAGTTCTTC
TRBV6-2/TRBV6-3	.	TRBJ1-4	many	CASSYKSSEKLFF	TGTGCCAGCAGTTACAAGTCGTCCGAAAAACTGTTTTTT
TRBV7-3	TRBD1	TRBJ1-2	many	CASSWGQGGEGYTF	TGTGCCAGCAGCTGGGGACAGGGCGGAGAGGGCTACACCTTC
TRBV28	.	TRBJ2-3	.	CASQHHGKVDTQYF	TGTGCCAGCCAACACCATGGCAAGGTAGATACGCAGTATTTT